This TCR beta chain comes out of a study of post-analysis software for immune sequencing data. Unique molecular identifiers were built into the TCR beta cDNA libraries. TCRdb re-derived calls from the PCR reads in MiXCR, one entry per CDR3 protein. Altogether 600,000 to 700,000 distinct CDR3 sequences are present, around 64% being singletons, with the ten largest covering approximately 10%. This clonotype has just a few counts. The sequence was obtained from a girl aged 2-10 years with multiple sclerosis. Specimen: blood.

In DNA form, the CDR3 reads TGTGCCAGCCAAACACGGGGCTACACCTTC. This translates into CASQTRGYTF. J is TRBJ1-2 and V is TRBV2; D ambiguous. The germline V gene has CDR1 SNHLY and CDR2 FYNNEI. The CDR3 is 10 amino acids. The ends were cut back, 8 bases at V and 8 bases at J, with 9 bases in the middle.